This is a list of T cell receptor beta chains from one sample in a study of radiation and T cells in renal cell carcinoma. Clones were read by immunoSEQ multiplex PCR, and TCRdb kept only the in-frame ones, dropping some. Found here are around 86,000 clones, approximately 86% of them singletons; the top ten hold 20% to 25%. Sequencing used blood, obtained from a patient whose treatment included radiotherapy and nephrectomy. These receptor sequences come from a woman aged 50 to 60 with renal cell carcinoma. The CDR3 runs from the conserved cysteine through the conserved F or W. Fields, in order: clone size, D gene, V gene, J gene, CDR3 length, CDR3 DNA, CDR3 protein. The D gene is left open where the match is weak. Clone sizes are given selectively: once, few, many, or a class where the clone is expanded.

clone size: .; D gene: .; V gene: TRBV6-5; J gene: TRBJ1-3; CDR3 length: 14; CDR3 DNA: TGTGCCAGCAGTTACGGTCTCTCTGGAAACACCATATATTTT; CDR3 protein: CASSYGLSGNTIYF
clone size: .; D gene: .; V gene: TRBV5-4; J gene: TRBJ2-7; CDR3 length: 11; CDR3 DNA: TGTGCCAGCAGCTTGGACCACGAGCAGTACTTC; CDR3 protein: CASSLDHEQYF
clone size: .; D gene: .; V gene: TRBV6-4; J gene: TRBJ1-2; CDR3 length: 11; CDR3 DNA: TGTGCCAGCAGGACCGGGCTGACTACATCCTTC; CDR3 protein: CASRTGLTTSF
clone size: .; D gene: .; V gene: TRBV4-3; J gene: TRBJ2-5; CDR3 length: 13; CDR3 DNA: TGCGCCAGCAGCCAAGAACCTGTGGGAGAGCAGTACTTC; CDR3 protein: CASSQEPVGEQYF
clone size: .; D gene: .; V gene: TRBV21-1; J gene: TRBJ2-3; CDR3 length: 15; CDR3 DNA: TGTGCCAGCAGCAGCCTGGGACTAGCGCCAGATACGCAGTATTTT; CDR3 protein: CASSSLGLAPDTQYF
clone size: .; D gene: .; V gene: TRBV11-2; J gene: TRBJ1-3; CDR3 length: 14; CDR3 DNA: TGTGCCAGCAGCCTCCGAGACTCTGGAAACACCATATATTTT; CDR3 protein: CASSLRDSGNTIYF
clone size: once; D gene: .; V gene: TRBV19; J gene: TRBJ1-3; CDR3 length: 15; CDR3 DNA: TGTGCCAGTAGTATAAACCGGGAGGGACGAAACACCATATATTTT; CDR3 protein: CASSINREGRNTIYF
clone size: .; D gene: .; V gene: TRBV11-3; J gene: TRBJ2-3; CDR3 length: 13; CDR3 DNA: TGTGCCAGCAGTCCAAATAGCGTGGATACGCAGTATTTT; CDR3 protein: CASSPNSVDTQYF
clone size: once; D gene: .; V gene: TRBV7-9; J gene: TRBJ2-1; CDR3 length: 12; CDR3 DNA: TGTGCCAGCAGCTTAGGTGGAGGGGAGCAGTTCTTC; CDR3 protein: CASSLGGGEQFF
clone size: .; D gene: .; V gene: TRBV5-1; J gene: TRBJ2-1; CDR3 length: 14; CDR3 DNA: TGCGCCAGCAGCGCCCGGACAGTCTACAATGAGCAGTTCTTC; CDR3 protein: CASSARTVYNEQFF
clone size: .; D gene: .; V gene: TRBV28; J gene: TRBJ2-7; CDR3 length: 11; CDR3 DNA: TGTGCCAGCACTCGGTCCTACGAGCAGTACTTC; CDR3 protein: CASTRSYEQYF
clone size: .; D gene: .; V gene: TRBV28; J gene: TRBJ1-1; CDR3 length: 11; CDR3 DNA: TGTGCCAGCACGAAGTCCACTGAAGCTTTCTTT; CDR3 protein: CASTKSTEAFF
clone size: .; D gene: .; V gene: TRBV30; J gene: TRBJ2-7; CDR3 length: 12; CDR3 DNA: TGTGCCTCGAGACTGAGCTCCTACGAGCAGTACTTC; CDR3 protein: CASRLSSYEQYF
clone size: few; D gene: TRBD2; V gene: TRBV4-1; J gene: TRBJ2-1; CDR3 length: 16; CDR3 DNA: TGCGCCAGCAGCCAAGGTAGGACTAGCGGGCTTAATGAGCAGTTCTTC; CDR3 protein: CASSQGRTSGLNEQFF
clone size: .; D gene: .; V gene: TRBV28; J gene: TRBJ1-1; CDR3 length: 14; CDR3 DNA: TGTGCCAGCAGTTTACCACAGGGAAGAACTGAAGCTTTCTTT; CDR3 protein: CASSLPQGRTEAFF
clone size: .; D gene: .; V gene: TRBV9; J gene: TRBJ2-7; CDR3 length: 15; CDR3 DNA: TGTGCCAGCAGCGTAGCGTCAGGGTACTCGGAAGAGCAGTACTTC; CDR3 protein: CASSVASGYSEEQYF
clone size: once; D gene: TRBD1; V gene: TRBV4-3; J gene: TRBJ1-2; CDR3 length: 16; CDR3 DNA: TGCGCCAGCAGCCATTATACAGGGGTTGGTAACTATGGCTACACCTTC; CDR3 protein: CASSHYTGVGNYGYTF
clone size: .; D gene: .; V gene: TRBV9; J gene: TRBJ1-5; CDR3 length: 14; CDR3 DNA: TGTGCCAGCAGCCTTAGGATGTTGCTGCGGACCCAGCATTTT; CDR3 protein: CASSLRMLLRTQHF
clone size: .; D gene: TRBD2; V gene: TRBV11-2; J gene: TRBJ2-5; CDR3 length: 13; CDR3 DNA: TGTGCCAGCAGAACTAGCGGCGATGGGACCCAGTACTTC; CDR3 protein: CASRTSGDGTQYF
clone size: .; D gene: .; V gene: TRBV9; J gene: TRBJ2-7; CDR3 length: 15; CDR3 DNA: TGTGCCAGCAGCGTTGAGGGGGTAGCGGAGTACGAGCAGTACTTC; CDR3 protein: CASSVEGVAEYEQYF
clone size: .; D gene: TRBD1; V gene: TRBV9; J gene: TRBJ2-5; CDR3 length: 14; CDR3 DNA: TGTGCCAGCAGCGTAGACAACAGGGGTGAGACCCAGTACTTC; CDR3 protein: CASSVDNRGETQYF
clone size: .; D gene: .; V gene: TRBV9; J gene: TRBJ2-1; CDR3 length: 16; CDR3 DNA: TGTGCCAGCAGCCCGCCTTTAGGGGGGCCCGACAATGAGCAGTTCTTC; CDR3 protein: CASSPPLGGPDNEQFF
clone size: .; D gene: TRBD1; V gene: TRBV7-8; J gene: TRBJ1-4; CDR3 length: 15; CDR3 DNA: TGTGCCAGCAGTCAGAGACAGGGGGTCTCTGAAAAACTGTTTTTT; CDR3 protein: CASSQRQGVSEKLFF
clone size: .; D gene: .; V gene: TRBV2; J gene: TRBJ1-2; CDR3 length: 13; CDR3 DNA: TGTGCCAGCAGGTCAGGGGCGGACTATGGCTACACCTTC; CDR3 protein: CASRSGADYGYTF
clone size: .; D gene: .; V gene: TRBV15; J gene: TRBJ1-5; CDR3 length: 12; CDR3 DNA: TGTGCCACCAGCAGAGTAAATCAGCCCCAGCATTTT; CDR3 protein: CATSRVNQPQHF
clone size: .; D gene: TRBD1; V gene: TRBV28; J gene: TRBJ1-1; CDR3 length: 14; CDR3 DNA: TGTGCCAGCAGTGCCCCGGGACAGGGGGCAGAAGCTTTCTTT; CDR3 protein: CASSAPGQGAEAFF
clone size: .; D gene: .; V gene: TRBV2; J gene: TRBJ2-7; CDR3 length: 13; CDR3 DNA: TGTGCCAGCAAGCGGCAGTCTACCTACGAGCAGTACTTC; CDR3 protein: CASKRQSTYEQYF
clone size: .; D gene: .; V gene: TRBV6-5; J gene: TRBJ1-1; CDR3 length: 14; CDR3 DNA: TGTGCCAGCAGCCCCGGTGGGGGGAGGGCTGAAGCTTTCTTT; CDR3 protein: CASSPGGGRAEAFF
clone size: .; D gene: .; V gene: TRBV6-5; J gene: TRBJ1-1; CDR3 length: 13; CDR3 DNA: TGTGCCAGCAGTGACGGACAGAACACTGAAGCTTTCTTT; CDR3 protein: CASSDGQNTEAFF
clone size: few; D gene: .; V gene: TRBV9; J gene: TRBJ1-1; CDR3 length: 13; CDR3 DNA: TGTGCCAGCAGCCCCAGGGAAGGAACTGAAGCTTTCTTT; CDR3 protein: CASSPREGTEAFF
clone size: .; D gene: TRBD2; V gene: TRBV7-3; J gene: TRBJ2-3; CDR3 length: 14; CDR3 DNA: TGTGCCAGCTCAGCGGGAGGGGGCACAGATACGCAGTATTTT; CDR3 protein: CASSAGGGTDTQYF
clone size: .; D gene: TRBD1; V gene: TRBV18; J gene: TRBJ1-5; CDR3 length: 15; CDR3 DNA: TGTGCCAGCTCGTTGACAGGGGATAGCAATCAGCCCCAGCATTTT; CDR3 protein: CASSLTGDSNQPQHF
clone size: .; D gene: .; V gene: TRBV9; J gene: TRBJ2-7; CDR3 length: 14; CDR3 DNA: TGTGCCAGCAGCGCCCAGGGACAAGCCTACGAGCAGTACTTC; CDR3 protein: CASSAQGQAYEQYF
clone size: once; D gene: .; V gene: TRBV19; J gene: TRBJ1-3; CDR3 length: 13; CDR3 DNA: TGTGCCAGTAGTTCCTCTCATGGAAACACCATATATTTT; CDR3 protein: CASSSSHGNTIYF
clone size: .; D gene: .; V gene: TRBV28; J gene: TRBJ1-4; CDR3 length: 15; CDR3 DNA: TGTGCCAGCAGTTTGGCCTCGAGGCGGAATGAAAAACTGTTTTTT; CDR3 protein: CASSLASRRNEKLFF
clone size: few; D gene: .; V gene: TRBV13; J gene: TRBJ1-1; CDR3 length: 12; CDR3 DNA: TGTGCCAGCAAGAGGGGCAACACTGAAGCTTTCTTT; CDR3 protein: CASKRGNTEAFF
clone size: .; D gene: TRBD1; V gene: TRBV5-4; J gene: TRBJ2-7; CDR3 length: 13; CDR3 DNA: TGTGCCAGCAGCTTTCAGGGGGCCTACGAGCAGTACTTC; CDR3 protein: CASSFQGAYEQYF
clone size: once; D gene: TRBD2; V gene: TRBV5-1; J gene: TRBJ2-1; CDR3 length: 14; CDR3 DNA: TGCGCCAGCAGCCCAGGGACTATCAACAATGAGCAGTTCTTC; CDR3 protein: CASSPGTINNEQFF
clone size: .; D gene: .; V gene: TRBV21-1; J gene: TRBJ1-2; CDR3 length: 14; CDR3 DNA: TGTGCCAGAAAAACAGGGGGCATATACTATGGCTACACCTTC; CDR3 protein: CARKTGGIYYGYTF
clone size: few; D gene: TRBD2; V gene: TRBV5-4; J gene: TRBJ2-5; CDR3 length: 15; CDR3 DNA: TGTGCCAGCAGCTCTCCCCTAGCGGGAAGAGAGACCCAGTACTTC; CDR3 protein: CASSSPLAGRETQYF
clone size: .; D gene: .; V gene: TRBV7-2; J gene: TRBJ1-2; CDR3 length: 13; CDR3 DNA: TGTGCCAGCAGCCCGCAGGAGAGATATGGCTACACCTTC; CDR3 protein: CASSPQERYGYTF
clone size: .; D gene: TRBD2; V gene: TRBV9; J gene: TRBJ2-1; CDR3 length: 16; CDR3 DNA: TGTGCCAGCAGCGCCCCCCTGGGGACTATTGGAAATGAGCAGTTCTTC; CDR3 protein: CASSAPLGTIGNEQFF
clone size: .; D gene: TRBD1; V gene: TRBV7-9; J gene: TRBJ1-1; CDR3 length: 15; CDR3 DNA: TGTGCCAGCAGCTCGCGACAGGGGAGTTACACTGAAGCTTTCTTT; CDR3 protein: CASSSRQGSYTEAFF
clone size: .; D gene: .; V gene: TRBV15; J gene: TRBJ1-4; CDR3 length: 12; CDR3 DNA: TGTGCCACCAGTCCGGACCGGGAAAAACTGTTTTTT; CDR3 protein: CATSPDREKLFF
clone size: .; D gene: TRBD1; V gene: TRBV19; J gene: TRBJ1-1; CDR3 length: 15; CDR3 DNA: TGTGCCAGTAGAAGGACAGGGGCCATAAACACTGAAGCTTTCTTT; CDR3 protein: CASRRTGAINTEAFF
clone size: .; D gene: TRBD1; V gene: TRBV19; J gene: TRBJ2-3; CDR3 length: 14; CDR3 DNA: TGTGCCAGTAGTCAACAGGGGGCTGCGGATACGCAGTATTTT; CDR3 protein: CASSQQGAADTQYF
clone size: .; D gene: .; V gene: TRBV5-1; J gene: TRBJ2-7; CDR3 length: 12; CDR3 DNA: TGCGCCAGCAGTTCGGACGGCTACGAGCAGTACTTC; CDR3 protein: CASSSDGYEQYF
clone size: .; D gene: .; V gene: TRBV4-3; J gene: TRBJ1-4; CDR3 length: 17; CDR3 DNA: TGCGCCAGCAGCCAAGTTGGTTTTTCGGGGGCGGATGAAAAACTGTTTTTT; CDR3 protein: CASSQVGFSGADEKLFF
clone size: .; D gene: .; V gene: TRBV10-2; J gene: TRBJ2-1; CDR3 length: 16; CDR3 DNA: TGCGCCAGCAGTGGGTTGGCTAGACTATCCTACAATGAGCAGTTCTTC; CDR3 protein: CASSGLARLSYNEQFF
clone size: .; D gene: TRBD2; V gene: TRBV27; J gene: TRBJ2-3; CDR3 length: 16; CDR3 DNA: TGTGCCAGCAGTTTATTTGGTCTAGCGGACACAGATACGCAGTATTTT; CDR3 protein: CASSLFGLADTDTQYF
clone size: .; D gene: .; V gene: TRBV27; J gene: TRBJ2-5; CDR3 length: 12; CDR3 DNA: TGTGCCAGCAGTTTATCATCCGAGACCCAGTACTTC; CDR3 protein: CASSLSSETQYF
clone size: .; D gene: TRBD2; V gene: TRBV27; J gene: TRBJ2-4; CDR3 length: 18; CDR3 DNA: TGTGCCAGCAGTCCCGGGACTAGCGGGGGTAAAGCCAAAAACATTCAGTACTTC; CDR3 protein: CASSPGTSGGKAKNIQYF
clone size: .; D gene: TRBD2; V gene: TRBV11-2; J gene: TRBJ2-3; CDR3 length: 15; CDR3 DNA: TGTGCCAGCAGCTTTCAGCGGGGGAGCACAGATACGCAGTATTTT; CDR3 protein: CASSFQRGSTDTQYF